Presented here are 4 T cell receptor beta chains from one specimen sequenced in a study of OX40 agonist ivuxolimab in advanced cancers. The table came from immunoSEQ multiplex PCR; TCRdb's copy has only in-frame clones and leaves some out. The table lists 70,000 or so clones, around 91% of them singletons, with about 0.99% in the top ten. The sample in question was CD4+ or CD8+ T cells sorted from blood, obtained in a trial of the OX40 agonist ivuxolimab. The source of these receptors is an adult with an advanced solid tumor such as melanoma, head and neck, liver or kidney cancer.

The rearrangement uses TRBV7-3 and TRBJ2-3; 7 positions match TRBD2. The CDR3 sequence is 16 residues long. V trimming: 5 bases; J trimming: 1 base; junction bases outside the gene matches: 9. Germline loops: CDR1 SGHTA, CDR2 FQGTGA. The CDR3 is CASSAGRDRRTDTQYF. In DNA form, the CDR3 reads TGTGCCAGCAGCGCGGGGAGGGACCGGCGCACAGATACGCAGTATTTT.

The chain recombines TRBV5-1 with TRBJ2-3; weak D call: TRBD1 (5 bases). Trimming removed 6 bases from V and 0 bases from J, with 20 bases in between. The germline V gene encodes CDR1 SGHRS and CDR2 YFSETQ. The CDR3 runs to 17 residues. The CDR3 DNA reads TGCGCCAGCAACTACCGGCCAGGGTCCCCTAGCACAGATACGCAGTATTTT. Protein product: CASNYRPGSPSTDTQYF.

This CDR3 is CASSPGPGADTQYF. CDR3 sequence (DNA): TGTGCCAGCAGCCCTGGACCCGGCGCAGATACGCAGTATTTT. The rearrangement links TRBV7-3 to TRBJ2-3; D gene unclear. Per germline, CDR1 SGHTA and CDR2 FQGTGA. Trimming took off 5 bases at V and 4 bases at J, with 13 bases between the two ends. This CDR3 is built from 14 residues.

This clone occurred once. V usage is TRBV18 and J usage is TRBJ2-7; 8 bases are a match to TRBD1. The CDR3 is 13 amino acids. The germline gives CDR1 KGHSH, CDR2 LQKENI. The V gene end was trimmed by 4 bases and the J gene end by 5 bases; junction bases not matched to a gene: 4. The CDR3 protein is CASSRTGFDEQYF. CDR3 in DNA: TGTGCCAGCTCACGGACAGGGTTTGACGAGCAGTACTTC.